Below, 26 T cell receptor beta chains from the same sample are listed, as sequenced in a study of shared clonotypes between healthy human individuals. The assay was immunoSEQ multiplex PCR, and TCRdb's table has in-frame clones only and misses some. The sample shows approximately 1.5 million clones, approximately 98.5% of them seen only once. The specimen sequenced was naive CD4+ T cells sorted from blood. Subset in this sample: CD45RA+ positively selected. Source of these receptors: a man in his thirties or forties in good health.

Remarks on this clone: Within the sample, other DNA sequences also encode this same CDR3. V and J are TRBV7-2 and TRBJ2-3; 9 nucleotides agree with TRBD2. Looked up from germline, CDR1 is SGHTA and CDR2 is FQGNSA. The CDR3 consists of 16 residues. V shed 1 base and J 0 bases; nucleotides not matched to a gene: 2. The CDR3 bases are TGTGCCAGCAGCTTAGGAGCGGGAGGCAGCACAGATACGCAGTATTTT. Translating gives CASSLGAGGSTDTQYF.

The gene calls are TRBV6-1 and TRBJ2-7; 8 bases align to TRBD1. CDR1 and CDR2 from the germline V gene are MNHNS and SASEGT. The V and J ends lost 3 bases and 7 bases, in that order; junction bases with no gene match: 8. The CDR3 sequence is 14 residues long. The CDR3 nucleotides are TGTGCCAGCAGTGACGGGACAGGACCGCGTGAGCAGTACTTC. This translates into CASSDGTGPREQYF.

The chain uses TRBV6-6 and TRBJ1-1; D call uncertain. The length of the CDR3 is 16 residues. V shed 4 bases and J shed 5 bases, with 20 bases lying between them. Looked up from germline, CDR1 is MNHNY and CDR2 is SVGAGI (reference sequence). The CDR3 protein is CASSSWPRAGKTEAFF. DNA of the CDR3: TGTGCCAGCAGTTCATGGCCCCGGGCGGGCAAAACTGAAGCTTTCTTT.

The chain couples TRBV10-3 to TRBJ1-1, with D unresolved. The CDR3 contains 14 residues. From germline, CDR1 is ENHRY and CDR2 SYGVKD. Trimming removed 2 bases at V and 3 bases at J, with 10 bases between. The CDR3 DNA sequence: TGTGCCATCAGTGAGGGCAGCCCCTACACTGAAGCTTTCTTT. Its protein product is CAISEGSPYTEAFF.

This chain joins TRBV5-6 and TRBJ1-2; D uncertain. The ends were cut back, 2 bases at V and 5 bases at J, with 19 bases in the middle. Looked up from germline, CDR1 is SGHDT and CDR2 is YYEEEE. This CDR3 region has 16 residues. CDR3 residues: CASSFLPAGSGYGYTF. The CDR3 DNA is TGTGCCAGCAGCTTCCTACCGGCGGGCTCCGGATATGGCTACACCTTC. Drawing the rest from reference TRBV5-6 and TRBJ1-2, the complete variable domain is DAGVTQSPTHLIKTRGQQVTLRCSPKSGHDTVSWYQQALGQGPQFIFQYYEEEERQRGNFPDRFSGHQFPNYSSELNVNALLLGDSALYLCASSFLPAGSGYGYTFGSGTRLTVV.

This chain links TRBV10-2 with TRBJ2-5, with no clear D. CDR3 length: 16 residues. The V and J ends lost 2 bases and 5 bases respectively, with 18 bases between them. CDR1 is WSHSY and CDR2 is SAAADI in the germline V gene. DNA of the CDR3: TGCGCCAGCAGTGAGGTCAGCACGTCCTGGGCTGAGACCCAGTACTTC. Amino acids: CASSEVSTSWAETQYF.

The V call is TRBV7-3, the J call TRBJ1-1; 9 bases line up with TRBD1. The CDR3 is 14 amino acids. CDR1 is SGHTA, CDR2 FQGTGA, per germline. The trim removed 5 bases at V and 4 bases at J, leaving 5 bases unmatched. Written as DNA, the CDR3 is TGTGCCAGCAGCAGAGGACAGGGGAGCACTGAAGCTTTCTTT. Its protein is CASSRGQGSTEAFF.

This clone was recorded only once. Other DNA sequences in this specimen translate into the identical CDR3. The chain couples TRBV2 to TRBJ1-1; no clear D gene. Per the germline V gene, CDR1 is SNHLY and CDR2 is FYNNEI. This CDR3 is built from 13 residues. V lost 7 bases, J lost 0 bases, and 9 bases lay in between. The CDR3 DNA follows: TGTGCCAGCAATCGGGAAATGAACACTGAAGCTTTCTTT. Its translation is CASNREMNTEAFF.

The chain recombines TRBV5-1 with TRBJ2-1; 16 bases are a match to TRBD2. The CDR3 loop spans 17 amino acids. Germline V gene sequence: CDR1 SGHRS, CDR2 YFSETQ. Losses at the gene ends were 5 bases for V and 8 bases for J; bases not matched to a gene: 10. The CDR3 nucleotides are TGCGCCAGCAGTTTAAAGGGACTAGCGGGAGGGCCATATGAGCAGTTCTTC. Its translation: CASSLKGLAGGPYEQFF.

This clone has just one count. The V call is TRBV29-1, the J call TRBJ2-7, with D perhaps TRBD1 or TRBD2 (6 bases each). Germline-derived CDR1 and CDR2 are SQVTM and ANQGSEA. The CDR3 has 13 amino acids. The V gene lost 2 bases and the J gene lost 3 bases, with 11 bases spanning the gap. CDR3 in amino acids: CSVETRGGYEQYF. CDR3 coding DNA: TGCAGCGTTGAAACCAGGGGAGGCTACGAGCAGTACTTC.

This sequence joins TRBV18 and TRBJ2-7, with TRBD2 matching 8 bases. The CDR3 length is 15 residues. Losses at the gene ends were 3 bases for V and 5 bases for J; bases not matched to a gene: 9. Per germline, CDR1 KGHSH and CDR2 LQKENI. CDR3 loop: CASSPEAGAIDEQYF. As DNA, the CDR3 is TGTGCCAGCTCACCGGAAGCGGGAGCGATCGACGAGCAGTACTTC.

The chain couples TRBV5-4 to TRBJ2-7; TRBD2 agrees at 9 bases. The CDR3 sequence is 15 residues long. V dropped 4 bases and J dropped 6; count of bases not matched to a gene: 11. CDR1 is SGHNT, CDR2 YYREEE, per germline (reference sequence). This CDR3 reads CASSQEPGGRGEQYF. As DNA, the CDR3 is TGTGCCAGCAGCCAAGAGCCGGGCGGGAGGGGCGAGCAGTACTTC. Full variable domain (outside the CDR3, taken from reference TRBV5-4 and TRBJ2-7): ETGVTQSPTHLIKTRGQQVTLRCSSQSGHNTVSWYQQALGQGPQFIFQYYREEENGRGNFPPRFSGLQFPNYSSELNVNALELDDSALYLCASSQEPGGRGEQYFGPGTRLTVT.

The chain combines TRBV15 with TRBJ2-5; D may correspond to TRBD1 or TRBD2 (5 bases each). CDR1 and CDR2 from the germline V gene are LNHNV and YYDKDF (reference sequence). V was cut by 2 bases and J by 2 bases, with 12 bases left in between. This CDR3 has 15 residues. CDR3 nucleotides: TGTGCCACCAGCAGACGCCCGGGACGACAAGAGACCCAGTACTTC. This encodes CATSRRPGRQETQYF.

Concerning this clone: Other DNA sequences within the sample encode an identical CDR3. The CDR3 DNA is TGTGCCAGCAGCTTAGTTAGGGAGTCCTACGAGCAGTACTTC. Translated, it gives CASSLVRESYEQYF. The rearrangement uses TRBV7-9 and TRBJ2-7, with a tentative D call TRBD2 (5 bases). V was trimmed by 1 base and J by 1 base, leaving 8 bases between them. The germline V gene encodes CDR1 SEHNR and CDR2 FQNEAQ (reference sequence). CDR3 length: 14 amino acids.

The chain carries TRBV6-1 and TRBJ2-3; D is undetermined. CDR3 length: 10 amino acids. V dropped 2 bases and J dropped 8 bases, with 2 bases sitting between them. Germline loops: CDR1 MNHNS, CDR2 SASEGT. The CDR3 DNA sequence: TGTGCCAGCAGTGAACTTACGCAGTATTTT. Amino acids: CASSELTQYF.

This clone was seen more than once but under ten times. This CDR3 is also generated by other DNA sequences in the sample. This chain connects TRBV6-6 to TRBJ2-1; TRBD2 aligns across 7 bases. The germline gives CDR1 MNHNY, CDR2 SVGAGI (reference sequence). The CDR3 loop spans 13 amino acids. Trimming at V came to 6 bases and at J to 4 bases, leaving 3 bases not matched to a gene. The CDR3 is CASSLADYNEQFF. The CDR3 nucleotides read TGTGCCAGCAGCCTAGCGGATTACAATGAGCAGTTCTTC.

The chain couples TRBV4-1 to TRBJ2-7; D gene unclear. Deletions cut 1 base from V and 3 bases from J, with 13 bases between. The germline V gene has CDR1 MGHRA and CDR2 YSYEKL. The CDR3 covers 15 residues. The CDR3 DNA follows: TGCGCCAGCAGCCAAGCGGCAAGGAAGGGCTACGAGCAGTACTTC. Translation gives CASSQAARKGYEQYF.

This chain joins TRBV7-2 and TRBJ1-5, with D possibly TRBD1 on 6 matching bases. The CDR3 has 13 residues. The germline gives CDR1 SGHTA, CDR2 FQGNSA. The ends were cut back, 6 bases at V and 5 bases at J, with 11 bases in the middle. The CDR3: CASRQGSDQPQHF. As DNA, the CDR3 is TGTGCCAGCAGACAGGGCTCCGATCAGCCCCAGCATTTT.

This clone was recorded only once. The CDR3 bases are TGTGCCAGCAGCTTAGGGTCTTTAGGAGCAGATACGCAGTATTTT. This translates into CASSLGSLGADTQYF. The chain has TRBV7-8 and TRBJ2-3; D ambiguous. Trimming pared 1 base from V and 4 bases from J, leaving 12 bases between. This CDR3 is built from 15 residues. Germline V gene lookup returns CDR1 SGHVS and CDR2 FQNEAQ. The complete variable domain, with remaining parts taken from reference TRBV7-8 and TRBJ2-3, reads GAGVSQSPRYKVAKRGQDVALRCDPISGHVSLFWYQQALGQGPEFLTYFQNEAQLDKSGLPSDRFFAERPEGSVSTLKIQRTQQEDSAVYLCASSLGSLGADTQYFGPGTRLTVL.

The V and J genes are TRBV5-1 and TRBJ2-1, with TRBD2 matching 8 bases. CDR1 and CDR2 from the germline V gene are SGHRS and YFSETQ. The CDR3 consists of 20 residues. Trimming removed 4 bases from V and 0 bases from J; junction bases left unmatched: 18. In DNA form, the CDR3 reads TGCGCCAGCAGCGAAGAAACCGGGACTAGGGTATTAAGCTCCTACAATGAGCAGTTCTTC. Amino acids: CASSEETGTRVLSSYNEQFF. Variable domain in full (rest from reference TRBV5-1 and TRBJ2-1): KAGVTQTPRYLIKTRGQQVTLSCSPISGHRSVSWYQQTPGQGLQFLFEYFSETQRNKGNFPGRFSGRQFSNSRSEMNVSTLELGDSALYLCASSEETGTRVLSSYNEQFFGPGTRLTVL.

The rearrangement joins TRBV2 to TRBJ2-3; the match to TRBD2 covers 15 bases. This CDR3 has 18 residues. The V gene end was trimmed by 4 bases and the J gene end by 0 bases; junction bases not matched to a gene: 5. Germline V CDR1 and CDR2: SNHLY, FYNNEI. CDR3 amino acids: CASSVWTSGRASTDTQYF. CDR3 sequence (DNA): TGTGCCAGCAGTGTCTGGACTAGCGGGAGGGCTAGCACAGATACGCAGTATTTT.

Note on this clone: Different DNA sequences within this sample yield the same CDR3. The rearrangement uses TRBV5-1 and TRBJ2-5; 10 nucleotides align to TRBD2. V lost 0 bases to trimming and J lost 1 base; unmatched junction nucleotides: 3. From germline, CDR1 is SGHRS and CDR2 YFSETQ. This CDR3 region has 16 residues. The chain's CDR3 is CASSLGTSGFQETQYF. In DNA form, the CDR3 reads TGCGCCAGCAGCTTGGGGACTAGCGGATTCCAAGAGACCCAGTACTTC.

The chain employs TRBV30 and TRBJ1-5; a possible D gene is TRBD1 (6 bases). The V end lost 0 bases, the J end lost 1 base, and 7 bases lay between the germline ends. Per the germline V gene, CDR1 is GTSNPN and CDR2 is SVGIG (reference sequence). CDR3 size: 14 residues. CDR3 protein: CAWSVGGSNQPQHF. The CDR3, as DNA: TGTGCCTGGAGTGTAGGGGGGAGCAATCAGCCCCAGCATTTT.

The chain links TRBV11-2 to TRBJ2-7, with D perhaps matching TRBD2 (6 bases). Trimming stripped 4 bases from V and 4 bases from J, with 20 bases between. CDR3 size: 16 residues. Germline V gene sequence: CDR1 SGHAT, CDR2 FQNNGV. The CDR3 spells CASSSRTSVAAYEQYF. In nucleotides, the CDR3 is TGTGCCAGCAGCTCCCGAACTAGTGTAGCGGCATACGAGCAGTACTTC. Full variable domain (outside the CDR3, taken from reference TRBV11-2 and TRBJ2-7): EAGVAQSPRYKIIEKRQSVAFWCNPISGHATLYWYQQILGQGPKLLIQFQNNGVVDDSQLPKDRFSAERLKGVDSTLKIQPAKLEDSAVYLCASSSRTSVAAYEQYFGPGTRLTVT.

This chain uses TRBV5-4 with TRBJ2-1; 10 bases line up with TRBD1. This CDR3 region has 15 residues. V lost 4 bases, J lost 9 bases, and 10 bases stayed unmatched. Germline V gives CDR1 SGHNT, CDR2 YYREEE (reference sequence). The CDR3, as DNA: TGTGCCAGCAGCCCCCAGGGGACAGGGGATGGTGAGCAGTTCTTC. Its protein is CASSPQGTGDGEQFF.

V usage is TRBV7-9 and J usage is TRBJ1-1; the D gene is possibly TRBD1 (6 bases). Per the germline V gene, CDR1 is SEHNR and CDR2 is FQNEAQ (reference sequence). The CDR3 extends over 15 amino acids. The V and J ends lost 5 bases and 5 bases respectively, with 18 bases between them. The CDR3 DNA sequence: TGTGCCAGCAGCCTCCCCAGGGGCGCGGATACTGAAGCTTTCTTT. Translating it yields CASSLPRGADTEAFF.